These 15 T cell receptor beta chains share one sample of origin, sequenced in a study of blood T cells in healthy people across ages. Primers used in a second PCR of about 7 to 12 cycles were a sample-barcoded 5' primer and a J-beta primer mix. TCRdb re-analysed the 5' RACE reads in MiXCR, keeping a single row per CDR3 protein. The sample records about 1.5 million distinct CDR3 sequences, roughly 45% being singletons. Specimen: blood. The receptors derive from a young woman in good health.

The chain recombines TRBV30 with TRBJ2-3; TRBD2 aligns across 9 bases. The CDR3 runs 13 residues. Losses at the gene ends were 6 bases for V and 8 bases for J; bases not matched to a gene: 9. The V gene's germline CDR1 is GTSNPN and CDR2 SVGIG (reference sequence). CDR3 bases: TGTGCCTGTTCAAGTGGCGGGAGGGGTACGCAGTATTTT. This encodes CACSSGGRGTQYF.

V is TRBV29-1 and J is TRBJ2-1; 7 bases fit TRBD2. The CDR3 runs 14 residues. Looked up from germline, CDR1 is SQVTM and CDR2 is ANQGSEA. Trimming at V came to 6 bases and at J to 5 bases, leaving 10 bases not matched to a gene. CDR3 residues: CSVNFWGGNNEQFF. The DNA of the CDR3 is TGCAGCGTCAATTTCTGGGGGGGGAACAATGAGCAGTTCTTC.

Details on this clonotype: At one end, the junction sequence differs from germline, possibly due to a read error. V is TRBV7-3 and J is TRBJ2-1; TRBD2 might be the D (6 bases). This CDR3 has 16 amino acids. From germline, CDR1 is SGHTA and CDR2 FQGTGA. The CDR3 DNA sequence: TGTGCCAACAGCTTCGGGTTTGGGGGGTCAAACAATGAGCAGTTCTTC. Its translation: CANSFGFGGSNNEQFF.

The J gene is TRBJ2-1, the V gene TRBV4-2, with TRBD2 identical over 12 bases. The trim removed 4 bases at V and 2 bases at J, leaving 3 bases unmatched. The CDR3 length is 16 residues. Germline assignment: CDR1 LGHNA and CDR2 YNFKEQ. The CDR3 reads CASSRLAGGPYNEQFF. For the CDR3, the DNA is TGTGCCAGCAGCCGCCTAGCGGGAGGGCCCTACAATGAGCAGTTCTTC.

In its sample, this clonotype was seen a few times. The rearrangement joins TRBV4-2 to TRBJ2-7, with TRBD2 identical over 8 bases. V shed 4 bases and J 3 bases; nucleotides not matched to a gene: 8. Germline loops: CDR1 LGHNA, CDR2 YNFKEQ. This CDR3 has 15 amino acids. CDR3 DNA sequence: TGTGCCAGCAGCCCTCGGGGGGGCGATGTCTACGAGCAGTACTTC. This codes for CASSPRGGDVYEQYF.

The V call is TRBV12-3 or TRBV12-4, the J call TRBJ2-3; no reliable D call. V dropped 6 bases and J dropped 2 bases, with 15 bases sitting between them. The CDR3 runs to 15 residues. As DNA, the CDR3 is TGTGCCAGCAGCCGGGTGACCTCGGTCACAGATACGCAGTATTTT. Translating it yields CASSRVTSVTDTQYF.

The V call is TRBV7-2, the J call TRBJ1-5, with 7 bases fitting TRBD1. V dropped 5 bases and J dropped 3; count of bases not matched to a gene: 7. The CDR3 spans 15 residues. Germline loops: CDR1 SGHTA, CDR2 FQGNSA. CDR3 in DNA: TGTGCCAGCAGCGTATACAGGGGAGACAATCAGCCCCAGCATTTT. Residues: CASSVYRGDNQPQHF.

This clonotype turned up a few times. The CDR3 coding sequence is TGTGCCACCAGTTTAGCAGCGGGGGGCACAGATACGCAGTATTTT. The encoded protein is CATSLAAGGTDTQYF. The chain recombines TRBV24-1 with TRBJ2-3; 8 bases agree with TRBD2. Germline CDR1 KGHDR, CDR2 SFDVKD. The CDR3 is 15 residues long. V shed 6 bases, J shed 1 base, and the junction held 5 bases outside the gene matches.

This clonotype was seen a few times. V gene TRBV15 combines with J gene TRBJ1-4; 7 bases map to TRBD1. This CDR3 is built from 15 residues. CDR1 is LNHNV, CDR2 YYDKDF, per germline (reference sequence). After removal of 2 bases from V and 8 bases from J, the junction contained 8 bases not matched to a gene. In DNA form, the CDR3 reads TGTGCCACCAGCAGATCGCAGGGGGGGGAAGAAAAACTGTTTTTT. Translation gives CATSRSQGGEEKLFF.

Remarks on this clonotype: Its ends do not fully match the called genes, so a read error is possible. The J gene is TRBJ1-5, the V gene TRBV4-1; D gene uncertain. The CDR3 contains 17 residues. Germline lookup yields CDR1 MGHRA and CDR2 YSYEKL. CDR3 in amino acids: CASNQDLPSSKNQPQHF. The CDR3 nucleotides read TGCGCCAGCAACCAAGATCTTCCAAGCTCAAAGAATCAGCCCCAGCATTTT.

The V and J genes are TRBV2 and TRBJ2-7; D gene uncertain. The germline V and J ends were trimmed by 4 bases and 0 bases, with 10 bases remaining between them. Germline lookup yields CDR1 SNHLY and CDR2 FYNNEI. The CDR3 spans 14 residues. CDR3 loop: CASSGAVNSYEQYF. The CDR3 DNA reads TGTGCCAGCAGTGGGGCGGTAAACTCCTACGAGCAGTACTTC. The variable domain in full, with the rest retrieved from reference TRBV2 and TRBJ2-7, is EPEVTQTPSHQVTQMGQEVILRCVPISNHLYFYWYRQILGQKVEFLVSFYNNEISEKSEIFDDQFSVERPDGSNFTLKIRSTKLEDSAMYFCASSGAVNSYEQYFGPGTRLTVT.

The chain couples TRBV18 to TRBJ2-7; 7 bases line up with TRBD1. J lost 2 bases, V lost 0 bases, and 7 bases had no gene match. The CDR3 totals 16 residues. The germline CDR1 and CDR2 sequences are KGHSH and LQKENI. CDR3 sequence: CASSPPRGGKTYEQYF. CDR3 DNA sequence: TGTGCCAGCTCACCACCGCGAGGGGGCAAAACCTACGAGCAGTACTTC.

The chain has TRBV6-5 and TRBJ2-1; possibly TRBD1 for D (5 bases). CDR3 length: 15 amino acids. Trimming took 5 bases from V and 9 from J, leaving 20 bases between them. Germline V CDR1 and CDR2: MNHEY, SVGAGI. The CDR3: CASSPRALGRGEQFF. The CDR3 DNA follows: TGTGCCAGCAGTCCCCGGGCCCTGGGAAGGGGTGAGCAGTTCTTC.

The rearrangement uses TRBV11-2 and TRBJ1-1, with 9 positions matching TRBD1. V dropped 3 bases and J dropped 5; count of bases not matched to a gene: 7. The CDR3 sequence is 15 residues long. Germline V gene sequence: CDR1 SGHAT, CDR2 FQNNGV. The CDR3 DNA reads TGTGCCAGCAGCTTGGGTACAGGGGGCAGGACTGAAGCTTTCTTT. It translates to CASSLGTGGRTEAFF.

The chain recombines TRBV10-1 with TRBJ2-1; 7 bases align to TRBD2. The end of the DNA aligns better with TRBJ2-7, so the J call may be wrong. The V gene's germline CDR1 is WNHNN and CDR2 SYGVQD (reference sequence). This CDR3 is 14 amino acids long. For the CDR3, the DNA is TGCGCCAGCAGTGAGTCACTAGCGATCAATGAGCAGTACTTC. Encoded protein: CASSESLAINEQYF.